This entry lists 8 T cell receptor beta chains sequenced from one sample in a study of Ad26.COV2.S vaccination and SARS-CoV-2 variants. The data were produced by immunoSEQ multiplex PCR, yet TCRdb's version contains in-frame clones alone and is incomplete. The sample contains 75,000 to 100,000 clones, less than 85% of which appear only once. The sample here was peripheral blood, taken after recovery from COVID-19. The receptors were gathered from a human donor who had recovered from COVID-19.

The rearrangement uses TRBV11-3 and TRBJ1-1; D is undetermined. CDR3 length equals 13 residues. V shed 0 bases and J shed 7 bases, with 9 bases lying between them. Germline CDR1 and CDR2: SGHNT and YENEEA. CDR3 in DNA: TGTGCCAGCAGCTTAGAGGCCAGAATTGAAGCTTTCTTT. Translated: CASSLEARIEAFF.

This chain's CDR3 is CASSKTGSYEQYF. The DNA of the CDR3 is TGTGCCAGCAGTAAGACAGGCTCCTACGAGCAGTACTTC. The gene calls are TRBV28 and TRBJ2-7, with D perhaps TRBD1 (6 bases). V gave up 5 bases and J gave up 0 bases, with 8 bases separating them. The CDR3 is 13 amino acids. In germline, CDR1 is MDHEN, CDR2 SYDVKM.

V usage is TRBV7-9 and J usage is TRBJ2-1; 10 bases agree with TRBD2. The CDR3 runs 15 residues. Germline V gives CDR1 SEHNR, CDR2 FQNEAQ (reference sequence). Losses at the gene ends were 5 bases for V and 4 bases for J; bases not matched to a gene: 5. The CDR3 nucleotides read TGTGCCAGCAGCGGACTAGCGGATATGTACAATGAGCAGTTCTTC. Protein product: CASSGLADMYNEQFF.

This CDR3 is CASSQVAGNTEAFF. The CDR3 DNA sequence: TGTGCCAGCAGCCAAGTGGCAGGGAACACTGAAGCTTTCTTT. The J gene is TRBJ1-1, the V gene TRBV3-1 (or the pseudogene TRBV3-2); D unresolved. CDR1 is LGHDT, CDR2 YNNKEL, per germline (reference sequence). V shed 1 base and J shed 1 base, with 7 bases lying between them. The CDR3 has 14 amino acids.

The DNA for the CDR3 is TGCGCCAGCAGCCAAGAGGGGGAATCTGGAAACACCATATATTTT. Translated: CASSQEGESGNTIYF. The V gene is TRBV4-3, the J gene TRBJ1-3; D possibly corresponds to TRBD1 (5 bases). V lost 0 bases and J 1 base, leaving 7 bases between the germline ends. This CDR3 region has 15 residues. Germline V gene data show CDR1 as LGHNA and CDR2 as YSLEER.

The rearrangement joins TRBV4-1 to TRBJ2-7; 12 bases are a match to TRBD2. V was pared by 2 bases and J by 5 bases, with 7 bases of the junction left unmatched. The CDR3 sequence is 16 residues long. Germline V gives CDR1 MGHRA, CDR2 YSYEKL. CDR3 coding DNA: TGCGCCAGCAGCCAACCTAGCGGGAGGGCCCCTCACGAGCAGTACTTC. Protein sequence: CASSQPSGRAPHEQYF.

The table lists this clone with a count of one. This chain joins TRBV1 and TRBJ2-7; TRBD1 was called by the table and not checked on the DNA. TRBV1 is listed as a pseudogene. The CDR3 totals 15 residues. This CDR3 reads CTSSPQVPGNYEQYF. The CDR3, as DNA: TGCACCAGCAGCCCACAGGTCCCAGGGAACTACGAGCAGTACTTC.

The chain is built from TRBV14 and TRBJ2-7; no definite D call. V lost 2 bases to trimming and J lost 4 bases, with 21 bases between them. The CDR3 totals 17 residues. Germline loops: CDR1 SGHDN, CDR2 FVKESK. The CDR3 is CASSQTWFVGMVYEQYF. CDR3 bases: TGTGCCAGCAGCCAAACGTGGTTCGTGGGAATGGTGTACGAGCAGTACTTC.